This TCR beta chain emerged from a study of Ad26.COV2.S vaccination and SARS-CoV-2 variants. Study observations and caveats: Substantial response breadth was reportedly seen for spike-specific CD8+ and CD4+ T cells after vaccination. Overall T cell responses may have been underestimated by the analyses of TCR breadth and depth.

Treatment noted: about 20 received Ad26.COV2.S at low or high dose, single or two shots; five or six received placebo; per-sample allocation not given. The samples date from day 63 after the first vaccine or placebo injection. The donor's status was that of an adult aged 18-55 years in Boston. Notes on this clone: Its target is unknown.

Assay: immunoSEQ multiplex PCR; the TCRdb copy retains only in-frame clones and omits some. The repertoire holds roughly 330,000 clones, 85% to 90% seen once, with 4.5% to 7% in the top ten. The CDR3 length is 15 residues. V was trimmed by 5 bases and J by 9 bases, leaving 17 bases between them. Germline V lookup: CDR1 MNHEY, CDR2 SMNVEV (reference sequence). The genes are TRBV27 and TRBJ1-6; D is undetermined. The receptor comes from a person between 18 and 60 years old who received the Ad26.COV2.S COVID-19 vaccine or a placebo. The sample here was peripheral blood, taken in a trial of Ad26.COV2.S vaccine versus placebo. CDR3 loop: CASSPAGSAGSPLHF. The CDR3 nucleotides are TGTGCCAGCAGTCCCGCGGGGTCGGCGGGTTCACCCCTCCACTTT.